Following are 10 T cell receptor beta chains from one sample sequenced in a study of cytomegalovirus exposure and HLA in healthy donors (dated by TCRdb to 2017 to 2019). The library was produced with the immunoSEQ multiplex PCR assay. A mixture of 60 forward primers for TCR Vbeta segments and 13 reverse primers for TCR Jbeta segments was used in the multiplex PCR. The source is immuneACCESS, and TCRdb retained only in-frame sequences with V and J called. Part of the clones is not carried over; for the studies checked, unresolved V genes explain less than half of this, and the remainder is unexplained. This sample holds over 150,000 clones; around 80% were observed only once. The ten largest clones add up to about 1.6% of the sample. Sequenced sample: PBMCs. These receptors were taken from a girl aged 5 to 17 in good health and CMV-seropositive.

Here the CDR3 reads CASSSSSGGNEQFF. Here the CDR3 DNA reads TGTGCCAGCAGCTCCTCTAGCGGGGGCAATGAGCAGTTCTTC. The V call is TRBV5-4, the J call TRBJ2-1, with 10 positions matching TRBD2. CDR1 and CDR2 (germline): SGHNT, YYREEE (reference sequence). The CDR3 runs 14 residues. V shed 3 bases and J 6 bases; nucleotides not matched to a gene: 3.

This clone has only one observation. Here the CDR3 reads CASSQKGSGLGTGGSYEQYF. CDR3 sequence (DNA): TGCGCCAGCAGTCAAAAGGGTTCGGGCTTAGGGACAGGGGGCTCCTACGAGCAGTACTTC. This chain joins TRBV23-1 and TRBJ2-7; 11 bases match TRBD1. TRBV23-1 is given ORF status, its function remaining uncertain. This CDR3 spans 20 amino acids. V shed 2 bases, J shed 0 bases, and the junction held 15 bases outside the gene matches.

The CDR3 DNA sequence: TGTGCCACCAGCAGAGGAGTAGGGACTAGCGTAGCCTACGAGCAGTACTTC. It is translated as CATSRGVGTSVAYEQYF. The rearrangement uses TRBV15 and TRBJ2-7, with 10 bases that match TRBD2. Per the germline V gene, CDR1 is LNHNV and CDR2 is YYDKDF (reference sequence). The junction had 8 bases not matched to a gene; V was cut back by 1 base and J by 2 bases. The CDR3 spans 17 residues.

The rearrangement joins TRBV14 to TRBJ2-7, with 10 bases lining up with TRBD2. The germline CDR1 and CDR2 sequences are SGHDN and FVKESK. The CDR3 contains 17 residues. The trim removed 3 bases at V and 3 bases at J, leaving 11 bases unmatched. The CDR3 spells CASSHVSGGNWGYEQYF. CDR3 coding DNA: TGTGCCAGCAGCCACGTTAGCGGGGGGAACTGGGGCTACGAGCAGTACTTC. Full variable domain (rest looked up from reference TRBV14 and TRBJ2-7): EAGVTQFPSHSVIEKGQTVTLRCDPISGHDNLYWYRRVMGKEIKFLLHFVKESKQDESGMPNNRFLAERTGGTYSTLKVQPAELEDSGVYFCASSHVSGGNWGYEQYFGPGTRLTVT.

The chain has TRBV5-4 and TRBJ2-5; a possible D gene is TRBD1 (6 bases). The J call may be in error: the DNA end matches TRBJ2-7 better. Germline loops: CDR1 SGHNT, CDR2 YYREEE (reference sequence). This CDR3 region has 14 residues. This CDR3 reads CASSSGQKGYEQYF. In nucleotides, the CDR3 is TGTGCCAGCAGCTCCGGACAGAAGGGGTACGAGCAGTACTTC.

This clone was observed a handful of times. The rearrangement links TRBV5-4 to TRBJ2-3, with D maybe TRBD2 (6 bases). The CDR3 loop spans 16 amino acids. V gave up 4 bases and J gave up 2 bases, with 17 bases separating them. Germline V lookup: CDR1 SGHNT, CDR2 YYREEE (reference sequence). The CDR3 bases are TGTGCCAGCAGCCCGCTGGCGGGACTCCCCACAGATACGCAGTATTTT. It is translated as CASSPLAGLPTDTQYF.

In nucleotides, the CDR3 is TGTGCCAGCTCCCCCGGGACAGGGGCCCGGGAGGAGTTCTTC. Amino acids: CASSPGTGAREEFF. The chain carries TRBV18 and TRBJ2-1; the match to TRBD1 covers 10 bases. The CDR3 is 14 residues long. V trimming: 6 bases; J trimming: 14 bases; junction bases outside the gene matches: 13. CDR1 is KGHSH and CDR2 is LQKENI in the germline V gene.

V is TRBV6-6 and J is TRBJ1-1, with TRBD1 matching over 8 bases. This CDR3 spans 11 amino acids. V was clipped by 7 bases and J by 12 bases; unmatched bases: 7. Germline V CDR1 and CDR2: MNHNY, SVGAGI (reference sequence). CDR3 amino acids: CASTLDRVTFF. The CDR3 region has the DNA TGTGCCAGCACCTTGGACAGGGTAACTTTCTTT.

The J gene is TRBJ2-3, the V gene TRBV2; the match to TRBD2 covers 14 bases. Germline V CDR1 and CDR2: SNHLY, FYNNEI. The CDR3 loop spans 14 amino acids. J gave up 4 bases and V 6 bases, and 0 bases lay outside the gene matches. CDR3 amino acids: CASRTSGGADTQYF. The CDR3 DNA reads TGTGCCAGCAGGACTAGCGGGGGGGCAGATACGCAGTATTTT.

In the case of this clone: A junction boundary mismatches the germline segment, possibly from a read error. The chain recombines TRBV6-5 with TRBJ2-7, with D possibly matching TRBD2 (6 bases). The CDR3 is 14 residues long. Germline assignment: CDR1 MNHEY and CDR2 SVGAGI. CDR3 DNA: TGTGCCGGCAGTTACGGCGGGACGCTCTACGAGCAGTACTTC. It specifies CAGSYGGTLYEQYF.